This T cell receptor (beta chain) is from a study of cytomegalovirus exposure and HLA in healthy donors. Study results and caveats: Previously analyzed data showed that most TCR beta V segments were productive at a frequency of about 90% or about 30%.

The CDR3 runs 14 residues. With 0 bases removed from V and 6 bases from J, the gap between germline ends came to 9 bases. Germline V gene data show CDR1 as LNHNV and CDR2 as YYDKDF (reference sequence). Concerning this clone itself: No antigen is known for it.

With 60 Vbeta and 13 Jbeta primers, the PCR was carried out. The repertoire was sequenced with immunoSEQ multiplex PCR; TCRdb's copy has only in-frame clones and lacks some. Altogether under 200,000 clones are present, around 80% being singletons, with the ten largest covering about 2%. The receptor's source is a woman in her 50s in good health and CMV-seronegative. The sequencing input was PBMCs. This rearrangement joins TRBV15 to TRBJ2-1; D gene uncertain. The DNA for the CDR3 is TGTGCCACCAGCAGAGATCTCGGTTTCAATGAGCAGTTCTTC. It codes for CATSRDLGFNEQFF. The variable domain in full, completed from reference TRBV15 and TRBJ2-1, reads DAMVIQNPRYQVTQFGKPVTLSCSQTLNHNVMYWYQQKSSQAPKLLFHYYDKDFNNEADTPDNFQSRRPNTSFCFLDIRSPGLGDTAMYLCATSRDLGFNEQFFGPGTRLTVL.